Below are 2 T cell receptor beta chains sequenced from a single sample in a study of blood T cell repertoires in COVID-19. Method: immunoSEQ multiplex PCR; TCRdb's copy keeps in-frame clones and lacks some. The table includes under 150,000 clones, 75% to 90% detected once. Sequencing used peripheral blood. Receptor source: a woman in her fifties or sixties with active COVID-19.

The chain combines TRBV21-1 with TRBJ2-3; no DNA check was done on the table's D call, TRBD2. TRBV21-1 is a known pseudogene. The CDR3 contains 21 residues. CDR3 loop: CASSTNRVRERSPSSTDTQYF. The CDR3 DNA reads TGTGCCAGCAGCACGAATCGAGTGCGGGAGAGATCCCCTTCTAGCACAGATACGCAGTATTTT.

The chain joins TRBV5-1 to TRBJ2-2; 9 nucleotides align to TRBD1. Trimming at V came to 4 bases and at J to 6 bases, leaving 10 bases not matched to a gene. The germline CDR1 and CDR2 sequences are SGHRS and YFSETQ. This CDR3 is built from 16 residues. The CDR3 protein is CASSPGQGKRSGELFF. The CDR3 nucleotides read TGCGCCAGCAGCCCCGGACAGGGGAAGAGGTCCGGGGAGCTGTTTTTT. The variable domain in full, completed from reference TRBV5-1 and TRBJ2-2, reads KAGVTQTPRYLIKTRGQQVTLSCSPISGHRSVSWYQQTPGQGLQFLFEYFSETQRNKGNFPGRFSGRQFSNSRSEMNVSTLELGDSALYLCASSPGQGKRSGELFFGEGSRLTVL.